A selection of T cell receptor beta chains follows, all from one sample in a study of human T cells and chemical hapten exposure. Using its own MiXCR run on the RACE reads, TCRdb lists one record per CDR3 protein. Among 380,000 or so distinct CDR3 sequences, nearly 5% were seen once, and the ten largest hold about 2.2%. The specimen was whole blood, collected in connection with sensitization to the hapten diphenylcyclopropenone (DPC). These TCRs come from a woman between 50 and 59 years old with alopecia areata. Some clones in this sample may be carry-over from other donors' samples. Each CDR3 is given with its conserved first and last residue. Each record gives: CDR3 protein, CDR3 DNA, clone size, D gene, V gene, J gene. A D gene is named only where the DNA matches it firmly. Clone sizes are given selectively: once, few, many, or a class where the clone is expanded.

cdr3_aa: CASSLVGLSSGNTIYF; cdr3_nt: TGTGCCAGCAGCTTAGTGGGACTTAGCTCTGGAAACACCATATATTTT; clone_size: .; d_call: .; v_call: TRBV7-2; j_call: TRBJ1-3
cdr3_aa: CATSVEGDRGYTGELFF; cdr3_nt: TGTGCCACCTCTGTCGAGGGGGACAGGGGTTACACCGGGGAGCTGTTTTTT; clone_size: many; d_call: TRBD1; v_call: TRBV2; j_call: TRBJ2-2
cdr3_aa: CATSRVDEKLVF; cdr3_nt: TGTGCCACCAGCAGAGTTGATGAAAAACTGGTTTTT; clone_size: .; d_call: .; v_call: TRBV15; j_call: TRBJ1-4
cdr3_aa: CASSLDSLAGNTIYF; cdr3_nt: TGTGCCAGCAGTTTGGACAGTTTGGCTGGAAACACCATATATTTT; clone_size: many; d_call: .; v_call: TRBV12-3/TRBV12-4; j_call: TRBJ1-3
cdr3_aa: CASSLGPVFNSYEQYF; cdr3_nt: TGTGCCAGCAGCCTTGGGCCGGTTTTCAATTCGTACGAGCAGTACTTC; clone_size: few; d_call: .; v_call: TRBV13; j_call: TRBJ2-7
cdr3_aa: CASRGTGIAQGYTF; cdr3_nt: TGTGCCAGCAGGGGTACCGGAATCGCTCAGGGCTACACCTTC; clone_size: few; d_call: .; v_call: TRBV6-1; j_call: TRBJ1-2
cdr3_aa: CASSQQPDYSYEQYF; cdr3_nt: TGCGCCAGCAGCCAGCAACCGGACTACTCCTACGAGCAGTACTTC; clone_size: many; d_call: .; v_call: TRBV4-1; j_call: TRBJ2-7
cdr3_aa: CSVEGGQGLHEQYF; cdr3_nt: TGCAGCGTTGAGGGGGGGCAGGGGCTACACGAGCAGTACTTC; clone_size: many; d_call: .; v_call: TRBV29-1; j_call: TRBJ2-7
cdr3_aa: CSVDSGTDYEQYF; cdr3_nt: TGCAGCGTTGATTCAGGGACAGACTACGAGCAGTACTTC; clone_size: .; d_call: TRBD1; v_call: TRBV29-1; j_call: TRBJ2-7
cdr3_aa: CASSSRDGHSYEQYF; cdr3_nt: TGTGCCAGCAGCTCACGGGACGGACACTCCTACGAGCAGTACTTC; clone_size: many; d_call: .; v_call: TRBV7-9; j_call: TRBJ2-7
cdr3_aa: CASSLGFPYNEQFF; cdr3_nt: TGTGCCAGCAGTTTAGGGTTTCCCTACAATGAGCAGTTCTTC; clone_size: .; d_call: .; v_call: TRBV12-3/TRBV12-4; j_call: TRBJ2-1
cdr3_aa: CASSPPLAGQETQYF; cdr3_nt: TGTGCCAGCAGCCCCCCACTAGCGGGACAAGAGACCCAGTACTTC; clone_size: many; d_call: TRBD2; v_call: TRBV7-9; j_call: TRBJ2-5
cdr3_aa: CASSSPAGGKNNEQFF; cdr3_nt: TGTGCCAGCAGCTCCCCGGCAGGGGGCAAGAACAATGAGCAGTTCTTC; clone_size: .; d_call: TRBD1; v_call: TRBV3-1; j_call: TRBJ2-1
cdr3_aa: CAWSVLETQYF; cdr3_nt: TGTGCCTGGAGTGTTTTGGAGACCCAGTACTTC; clone_size: many; d_call: .; v_call: TRBV30; j_call: TRBJ2-5
cdr3_aa: CASSPGVYNEQFF; cdr3_nt: TGTGCCAGCAGTCCGGGGGTCTACAATGAGCAGTTCTTC; clone_size: few; d_call: .; v_call: TRBV7-6; j_call: TRBJ2-1
cdr3_aa: CASSSGAPEAFF; cdr3_nt: TGCGCCAGCAGCTCGGGCGCGCCCGAAGCTTTCTTT; clone_size: few; d_call: .; v_call: TRBV5-1; j_call: TRBJ1-1
cdr3_aa: CAISESKRTGSSGANVLTF; cdr3_nt: TGTGCCATCAGTGAGTCCAAACGGACAGGGAGCTCTGGGGCCAACGTCCTGACTTTC; clone_size: many; d_call: TRBD1; v_call: TRBV10-3; j_call: TRBJ2-6
cdr3_aa: CASSLGRTPSTDTQYF; cdr3_nt: TGTGCCAGCAGCTTAGGCCGTACTCCTAGCACAGATACGCAGTATTTT; clone_size: many; d_call: .; v_call: TRBV13; j_call: TRBJ2-3
cdr3_aa: CASSEASDSKAFF; cdr3_nt: TGTGCCAGCAGTGAAGCCAGTGACAGTAAAGCTTTCTTT; clone_size: .; d_call: .; v_call: TRBV6-1; j_call: TRBJ1-1
cdr3_aa: CASSQGRGSGWIGEQFF; cdr3_nt: TGTGCCAGCAGCCAGGGGCGCGGGTCAGGATGGATCGGTGAGCAGTTCTTC; clone_size: many; d_call: .; v_call: TRBV28; j_call: TRBJ2-1
cdr3_aa: CASSTTGTGADYGYTF; cdr3_nt: TGTGCCAGTAGTACGACCGGGACAGGCGCTGACTATGGCTACACCTTC; clone_size: few; d_call: TRBD1; v_call: TRBV19; j_call: TRBJ1-2
cdr3_aa: CASSLAAGGSGANVLTF; cdr3_nt: TGTGCCAGCAGCTTAGCGGCAGGGGGCTCTGGGGCCAACGTCCTGACTTTC; clone_size: many; d_call: TRBD1; v_call: TRBV7-6; j_call: TRBJ2-6
cdr3_aa: CASSPSGGQTYEQYF; cdr3_nt: TGTGCCAGCTCACCCAGCGGGGGTCAGACCTACGAGCAGTACTTC; clone_size: many; d_call: TRBD2; v_call: TRBV18; j_call: TRBJ2-7
cdr3_aa: CASSQAGGPYEQYF; cdr3_nt: TGTGCCAGCAGCCAAGCGGGAGGGCCCTACGAGCAGTACTTC; clone_size: many; d_call: TRBD2; v_call: TRBV11-3; j_call: TRBJ2-7
cdr3_aa: CSARDKGVNTEAFF; cdr3_nt: TGCAGTGCTAGAGATAAGGGGGTGAACACTGAAGCTTTCTTT; clone_size: many; d_call: .; v_call: TRBV20-1; j_call: TRBJ1-1
cdr3_aa: CANKPGQGFGQPQHF; cdr3_nt: TGTGCCAACAAACCGGGACAGGGGTTCGGGCAGCCCCAGCATTTT; clone_size: .; d_call: TRBD1; v_call: TRBV27; j_call: TRBJ1-5
cdr3_aa: CASSLNSLETQYF; cdr3_nt: TGTGCCAGCAGCTTAAATAGCTTGGAGACCCAGTACTTC; clone_size: many; d_call: .; v_call: TRBV7-2; j_call: TRBJ2-5
cdr3_aa: CASSRGTGSGEQFF; cdr3_nt: TGTGCCAGCAGTCGCGGGACAGGGTCGGGTGAGCAGTTCTTC; clone_size: .; d_call: TRBD1; v_call: TRBV2; j_call: TRBJ2-1